What follows is one T cell receptor (beta chain) and its context. The antigen remains unidentified. These data are taken from a study of tissue T cells after allogeneic stem cell transplantation. Non-transplant comparator patients with other cancers had at least five gastrointestinal samples and no known gastrointestinal disease. Trimming removed 2 bases from V and 7 bases from J, with 11 bases in between. Looked up from germline, CDR1 is SNHLY and CDR2 is FYNNEI. This CDR3 is built from 13 residues. Measured with immunoSEQ multiplex PCR; TCRdb has only the in-frame clones, and not every one. The repertoire holds several thousand clones, roughly 60% seen once, with around 20% in the top ten. Study-wide results and limits: Anatomically similar tissues had similar TCR repertoires within each patient. Alloreactivity or antigen specificity of tissue TCRs was not determined; some clones might be host cells.

The source was duodenum tissue, collected at autopsy. The origin of this receptor is a female donor of 60 years or more with lung cancer. This chain uses TRBV2 with TRBJ1-1; D gene unclear. The CDR3: CASSEIQGYEAFF. The CDR3 DNA reads TGTGCCAGCAGTGAAATTCAAGGGTATGAAGCTTTCTTT.